The TCR beta chain described here comes from a study of blood T cell repertoires in COVID-19. V shed 5 bases and J 3 bases; nucleotides not matched to a gene: 7. The CDR3 covers 15 residues. Germline V gene sequence: CDR1 SGHTA, CDR2 FQGTGA. TCRdb keeps only in-frame clones here, not all; method: immunoSEQ multiplex PCR. The sample includes about 90,000 clones, roughly nine tenths of them seen just once. Sequencing was done on a sample of peripheral blood. The sequence derives from a human donor with active COVID-19. The donor label of this sample is uncertain. The V and J genes are TRBV7-3 and TRBJ1-2; 9 nucleotides line up with TRBD1. The CDR3 region is CASSPTGGGDYGYTF. CDR3 DNA sequence: TGTGCCAGCAGCCCCACAGGGGGCGGTGACTATGGCTACACCTTC.